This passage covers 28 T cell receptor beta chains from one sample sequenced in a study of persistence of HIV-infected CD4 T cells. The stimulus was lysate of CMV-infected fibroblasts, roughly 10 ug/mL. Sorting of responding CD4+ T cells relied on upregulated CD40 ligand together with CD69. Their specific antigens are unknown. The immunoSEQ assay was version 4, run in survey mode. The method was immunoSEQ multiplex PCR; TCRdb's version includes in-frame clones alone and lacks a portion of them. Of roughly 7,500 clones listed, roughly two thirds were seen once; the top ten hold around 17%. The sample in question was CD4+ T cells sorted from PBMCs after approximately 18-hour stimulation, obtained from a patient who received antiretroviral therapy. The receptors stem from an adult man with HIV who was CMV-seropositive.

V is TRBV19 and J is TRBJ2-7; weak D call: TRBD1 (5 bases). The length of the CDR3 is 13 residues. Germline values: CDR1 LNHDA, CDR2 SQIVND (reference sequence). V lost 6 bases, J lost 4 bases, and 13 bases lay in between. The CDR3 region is CASSFEKGYEQYF. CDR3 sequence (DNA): TGTGCCAGTAGCTTCGAAAAGGGGTACGAGCAGTACTTC.

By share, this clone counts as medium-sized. The CDR3 sequence is CASISPRGRDSYNEQFF. CDR3 nucleotides: TGTGCCAGCATATCCCCTCGGGGGCGGGACTCCTACAATGAGCAGTTCTTC. J is TRBJ2-1 and V is TRBV27; D may be TRBD1 or TRBD2 (6 bases each). V gave up 7 bases and J gave up 0 bases, with 19 bases separating them. Germline V gene lookup returns CDR1 MNHEY and CDR2 SMNVEV (reference sequence). The CDR3 sequence is 17 residues long.

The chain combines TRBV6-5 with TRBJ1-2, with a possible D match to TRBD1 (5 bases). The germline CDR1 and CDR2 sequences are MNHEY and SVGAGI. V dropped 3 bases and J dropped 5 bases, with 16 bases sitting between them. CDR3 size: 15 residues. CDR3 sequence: CASSYRGPAGYGYTF. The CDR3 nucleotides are TGTGCCAGCAGTTATCGGGGCCCCGCAGGGTATGGCTACACCTTC.

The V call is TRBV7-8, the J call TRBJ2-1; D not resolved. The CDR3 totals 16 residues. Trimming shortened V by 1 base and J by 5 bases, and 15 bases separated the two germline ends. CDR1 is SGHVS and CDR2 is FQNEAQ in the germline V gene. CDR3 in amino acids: CASSLVVVTEDNEQFF. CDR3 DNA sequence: TGTGCCAGCAGCTTAGTTGTAGTCACCGAGGACAATGAGCAGTTCTTC.

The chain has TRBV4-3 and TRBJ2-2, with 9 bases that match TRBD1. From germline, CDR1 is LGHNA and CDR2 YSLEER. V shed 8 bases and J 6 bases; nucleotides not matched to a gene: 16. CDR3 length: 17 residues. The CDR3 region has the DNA TGCGCCAGCGGGCACAACAGGGGGCGCGACTGGGCCGGGGAGCTGTTTTTT. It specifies CASGHNRGRDWAGELFF.

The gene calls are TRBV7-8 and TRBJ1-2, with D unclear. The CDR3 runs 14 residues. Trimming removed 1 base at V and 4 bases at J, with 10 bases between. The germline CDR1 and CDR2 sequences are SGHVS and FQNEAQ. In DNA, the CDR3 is TGTGCCAGCAGCTTAGGATCAGGAGTCTATGGCTACACCTTC. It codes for CASSLGSGVYGYTF.

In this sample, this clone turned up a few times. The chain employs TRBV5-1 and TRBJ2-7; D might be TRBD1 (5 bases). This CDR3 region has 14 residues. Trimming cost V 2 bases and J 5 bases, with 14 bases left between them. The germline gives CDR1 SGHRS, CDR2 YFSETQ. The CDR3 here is CASSFGREVNEQYF. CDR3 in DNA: TGCGCCAGCAGCTTTGGCAGGGAAGTTAACGAGCAGTACTTC.

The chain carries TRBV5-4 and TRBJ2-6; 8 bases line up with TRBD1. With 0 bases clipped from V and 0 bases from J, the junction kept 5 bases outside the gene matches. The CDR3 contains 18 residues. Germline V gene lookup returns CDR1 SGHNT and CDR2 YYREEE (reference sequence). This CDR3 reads CASSLGDRGSSGANVLTF. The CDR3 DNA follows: TGTGCCAGCAGCTTGGGCGACAGGGGAAGCTCTGGGGCCAACGTCCTGACTTTC.

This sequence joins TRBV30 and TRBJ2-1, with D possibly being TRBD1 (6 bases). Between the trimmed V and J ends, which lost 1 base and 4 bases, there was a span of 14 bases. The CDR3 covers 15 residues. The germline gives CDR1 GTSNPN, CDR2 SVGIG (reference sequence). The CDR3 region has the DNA TGTGCCTGGAGTGCTCAGGGGCATCGGTACAATGAGCAGTTCTTC. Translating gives CAWSAQGHRYNEQFF.

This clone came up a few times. CDR3 amino acids: CASSLVILVGELFF. The CDR3 coding sequence is TGTGCCAGCAGCTTAGTAATCCTAGTTGGGGAGCTGTTTTTT. The chain uses TRBV7-8 and TRBJ2-2; D is uncertain. Germline CDR1 reads SGHVS; CDR2 reads FQNEAQ. The CDR3 length is 14 residues. Trimming took 1 base from V and 8 from J, leaving 11 bases between them.

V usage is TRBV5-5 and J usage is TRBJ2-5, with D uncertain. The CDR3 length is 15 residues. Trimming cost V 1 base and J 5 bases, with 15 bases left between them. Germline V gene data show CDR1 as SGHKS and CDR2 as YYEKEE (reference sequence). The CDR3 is CASSLMFGRSETQYF. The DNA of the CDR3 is TGTGCCAGCAGCTTGATGTTCGGTCGATCCGAGACCCAGTACTTC. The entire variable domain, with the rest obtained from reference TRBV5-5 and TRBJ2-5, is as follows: DAGVTQSPTHLIKTRGQQVTLRCSPISGHKSVSWYQQVLGQGPQFIFQYYEKEERGRGNFPDRFSARQFPNYSSELNVNALLLGDSALYLCASSLMFGRSETQYFGPGTRLLVL.

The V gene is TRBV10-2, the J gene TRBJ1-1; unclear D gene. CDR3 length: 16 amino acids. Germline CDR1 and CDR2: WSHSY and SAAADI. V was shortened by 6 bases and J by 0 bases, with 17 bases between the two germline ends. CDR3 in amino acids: CASRPDNSFMNTEAFF. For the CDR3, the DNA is TGCGCCAGCAGACCCGATAACAGTTTCATGAACACTGAAGCTTTCTTT.

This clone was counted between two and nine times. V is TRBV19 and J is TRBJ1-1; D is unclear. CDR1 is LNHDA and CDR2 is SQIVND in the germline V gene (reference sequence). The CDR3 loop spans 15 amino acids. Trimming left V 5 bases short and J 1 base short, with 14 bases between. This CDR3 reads CASSQAPGANTEAFF. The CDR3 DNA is TGTGCCAGTAGTCAAGCTCCGGGAGCGAACACTGAAGCTTTCTTT.

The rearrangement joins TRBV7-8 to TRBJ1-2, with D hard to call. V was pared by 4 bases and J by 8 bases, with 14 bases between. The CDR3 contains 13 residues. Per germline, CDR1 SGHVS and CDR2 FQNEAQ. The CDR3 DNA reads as TGTGCCAGCAGCTCGGCGCAGACGGGCGGCTACACCTTC. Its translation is CASSSAQTGGYTF.

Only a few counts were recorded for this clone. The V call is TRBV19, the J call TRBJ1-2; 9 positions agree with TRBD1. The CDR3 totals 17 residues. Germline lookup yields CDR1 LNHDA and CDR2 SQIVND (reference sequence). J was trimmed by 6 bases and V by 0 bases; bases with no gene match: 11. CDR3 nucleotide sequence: TGTGCCAGTAGTATAGATATTCCAACCGGACAGGGGAATGGCTACACCTTC. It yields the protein CASSIDIPTGQGNGYTF.

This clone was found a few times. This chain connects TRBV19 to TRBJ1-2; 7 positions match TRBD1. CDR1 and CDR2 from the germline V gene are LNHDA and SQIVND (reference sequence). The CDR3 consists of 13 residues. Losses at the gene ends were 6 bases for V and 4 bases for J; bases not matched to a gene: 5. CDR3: CASRVGQLYGYTF. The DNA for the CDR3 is TGTGCCAGTAGAGTGGGACAGCTCTATGGCTACACCTTC.

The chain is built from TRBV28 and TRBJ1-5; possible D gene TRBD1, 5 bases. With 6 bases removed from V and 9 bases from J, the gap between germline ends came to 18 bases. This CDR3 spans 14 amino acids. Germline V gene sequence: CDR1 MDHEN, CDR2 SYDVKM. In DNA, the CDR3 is TGTGCCAGCAGATCCGGGCCCTCGGGGGGGCCCCAGCATTTT. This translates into CASRSGPSGGPQHF.

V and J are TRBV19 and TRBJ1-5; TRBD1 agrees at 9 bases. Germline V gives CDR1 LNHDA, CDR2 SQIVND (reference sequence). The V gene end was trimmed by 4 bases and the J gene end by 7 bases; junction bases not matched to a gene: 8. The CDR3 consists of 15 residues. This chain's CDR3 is CASSRDRVRYQPQHF. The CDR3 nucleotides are TGTGCCAGTAGTAGGGACAGGGTTCGCTACCAGCCCCAGCATTTT. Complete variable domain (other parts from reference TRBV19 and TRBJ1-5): DGGITQSPKYLFRKEGQNVTLSCEQNLNHDAMYWYRQDPGQGLRLIYYSQIVNDFQKGDIAEGYSVSREKKESFPLTVTSAQKNPTAFYLCASSRDRVRYQPQHFGDGTRLSIL.

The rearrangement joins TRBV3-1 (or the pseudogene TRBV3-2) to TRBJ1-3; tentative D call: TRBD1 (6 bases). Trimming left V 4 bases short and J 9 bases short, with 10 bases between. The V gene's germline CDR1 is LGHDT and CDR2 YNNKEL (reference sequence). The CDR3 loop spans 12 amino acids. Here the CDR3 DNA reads TGTGCCAGCAGCCGGACAGAGGGCACCATATATTTT. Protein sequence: CASSRTEGTIYF.

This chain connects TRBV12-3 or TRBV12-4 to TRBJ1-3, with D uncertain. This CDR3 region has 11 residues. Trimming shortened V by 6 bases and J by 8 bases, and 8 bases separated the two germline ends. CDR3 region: CASSAADTIYF. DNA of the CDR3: TGTGCCAGCAGCGCTGCGGACACCATATATTTT.

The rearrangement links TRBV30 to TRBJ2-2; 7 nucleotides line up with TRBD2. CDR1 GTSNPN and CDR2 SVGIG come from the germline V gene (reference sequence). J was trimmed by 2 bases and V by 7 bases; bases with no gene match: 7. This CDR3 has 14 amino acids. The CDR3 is CAYRRGVNTGELFF. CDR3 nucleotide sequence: TGTGCCTACCGCCGGGGGGTAAACACCGGGGAGCTGTTTTTT.

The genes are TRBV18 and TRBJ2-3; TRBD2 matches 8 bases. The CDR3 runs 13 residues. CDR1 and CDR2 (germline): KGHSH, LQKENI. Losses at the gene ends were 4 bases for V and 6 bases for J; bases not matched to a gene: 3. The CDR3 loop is CASSHGLADTQYF. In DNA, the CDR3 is TGTGCCAGCTCACACGGACTAGCTGATACGCAGTATTTT.

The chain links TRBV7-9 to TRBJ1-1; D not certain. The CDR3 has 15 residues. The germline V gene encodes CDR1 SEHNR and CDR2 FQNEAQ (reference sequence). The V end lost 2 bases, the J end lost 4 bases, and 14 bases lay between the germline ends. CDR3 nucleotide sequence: TGTGCCAGCAGCTTATCCGGGGATCGGGGCACTGAAGCTTTCTTT. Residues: CASSLSGDRGTEAFF.

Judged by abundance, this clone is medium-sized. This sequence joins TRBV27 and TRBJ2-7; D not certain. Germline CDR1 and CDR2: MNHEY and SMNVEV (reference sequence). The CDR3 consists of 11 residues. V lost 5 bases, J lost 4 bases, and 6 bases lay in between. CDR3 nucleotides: TGTGCCAGCAGTACCTATTACGAGCAGTACTTC. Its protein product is CASSTYYEQYF.

The CDR3 DNA is TGTGCCAGCAGCCCACCAATTATAGATGGCTACACCTTC. Translation: CASSPPIIDGYTF. The rearrangement joins TRBV7-9 to TRBJ1-2; D remains unclear. This CDR3 has 13 amino acids. V was shortened by 5 bases and J by 6 bases, with 13 bases between the two germline ends. CDR1 is SEHNR and CDR2 is FQNEAQ in the germline V gene (reference sequence).

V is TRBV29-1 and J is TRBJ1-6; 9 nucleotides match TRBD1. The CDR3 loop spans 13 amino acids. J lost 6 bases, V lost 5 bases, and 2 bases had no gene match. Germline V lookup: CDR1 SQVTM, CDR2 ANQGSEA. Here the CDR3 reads CSVLDRGNSPLHF. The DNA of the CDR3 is TGCAGCGTTCTGGACAGGGGTAATTCACCCCTCCACTTT.

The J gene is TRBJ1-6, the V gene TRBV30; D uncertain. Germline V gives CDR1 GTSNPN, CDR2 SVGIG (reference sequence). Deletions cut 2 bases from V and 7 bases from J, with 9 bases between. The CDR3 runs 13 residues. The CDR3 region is CAWSPNPNSPLHF. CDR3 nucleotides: TGTGCCTGGAGTCCCAACCCAAATTCACCCCTCCACTTT.

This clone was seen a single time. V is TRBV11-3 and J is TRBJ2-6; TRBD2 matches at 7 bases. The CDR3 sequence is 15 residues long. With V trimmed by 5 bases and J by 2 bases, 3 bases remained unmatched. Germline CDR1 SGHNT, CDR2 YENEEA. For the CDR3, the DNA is TGTGCCAGCAGCCCCCGGGAGGCTGGGGCCAACGTCCTGACTTTC. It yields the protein CASSPREAGANVLTF.